This TCR beta chain appears in the sequencing data of a study of Ad26.COV2.S vaccination and SARS-CoV-2 variants. Sequenced by immunoSEQ multiplex PCR; TCRdb stores in-frame clones only, minus some. The sample lists 350,000 to 450,000 clones, 90% to 95% seen once, with 3% to 4% in the top ten. This clone was observed a few times. Germline CDR1 reads SGHRS; CDR2 reads YFSETQ. Trimming took 4 bases from V and 5 from J, leaving 9 bases between them. This CDR3 has 13 residues. This receptor was taken from a human donor who had recovered from COVID-19. Sequencing used peripheral blood, obtained after recovery from COVID-19. This rearrangement joins TRBV5-1 to TRBJ2-2; no firm D call. DNA for the CDR3: TGCGCCAGCAGCGTGGCTACTACCGGGGAGCTGTTTTTT. Amino acid sequence: CASSVATTGELFF.